The rows below give T cell receptor beta chains drawn from one sample of a study of OX40 agonist ivuxolimab in advanced cancers. Method: immunoSEQ multiplex PCR; TCRdb's copy keeps in-frame clones and lacks some. The repertoire holds tens of thousands of clones, with 90% as singletons. Sequenced material: CD4+ or CD8+ T cells sorted from blood, taken in a trial of the OX40 agonist ivuxolimab. These receptors came from an adult with an advanced solid tumor such as melanoma, head and neck, liver or kidney cancer. The conserved cysteine and the conserved F or W are not part of the CDR3 here.

CDR3 protein: ASSLDRSSYEQY; V gene: TRBV5-1
CDR3 protein: ASSVTSGSTDTQY; V gene: TRBV18
CDR3 protein: ASSEARGFGYT; V gene: TRBV6-1
CDR3 protein: ASSLELKTEAF; V gene: TRBV7-2
CDR3 protein: ASSYSGRGGTEAF; V gene: TRBV6-6
CDR3 protein: ASNPPNTEAF; V gene: TRBV28
CDR3 protein: ASSQVTRGLADTQY; V gene: TRBV4-3
CDR3 protein: ASSIQGARSPLH; V gene: TRBV19
CDR3 protein: ASSSPGLAGGRRTGELF; V gene: TRBV5-8
CDR3 protein: ASRGPQGAYNEQF; V gene: TRBV7-7
CDR3 protein: ASSQDRTPYNEQF; V gene: TRBV4-3
CDR3 protein: ASSYRGTLAKNIQY; V gene: TRBV6-6
CDR3 protein: ASSPSGGITDTQY; V gene: TRBV7-6
CDR3 protein: ASSQSTWGYEQF; V gene: TRBV4-1
CDR3 protein: ASSHGVTNQPQH; V gene: TRBV6-1